Described below is a single TCR beta chain sequence and its context. Antigen specificity is unknown. CDR1 and CDR2 from the germline V gene are SGHNT and YYREEE (reference sequence). The V gene lost 7 bases and the J gene lost 7 bases, with 17 bases spanning the gap. This CDR3 is 14 amino acids long. This was the immunoSEQ v3 assay. Each library reached some 2 million read pairs, or about 5-6.5 million at deep level. Only in-frame clones appear in the TCRdb table, and some are missing; sequencing was by immunoSEQ multiplex PCR. Of about 100,000 clones in the sample, roughly 65% were seen once. Time point defined: pre-treatment sample, taken before nivolumab and TIL therapy. Pleural nodules or supraclavicular lymph nodes made up most of the excised metastases sampled. The sample originates from a study of TIL therapy for anti-PD-1-resistant metastatic lung cancer. The wider study: Tumors carried a median 1.5 non-synonymous mutations per megabase.

Study conclusions and caveats: The cohort had more treatment-naive, never-smoker and oncogene-addicted patients than typical. Compared with baseline intratumoral T cells, expanded TIL cultures were more clonal and less diverse (about 5.8% vs 31%).

The receptor's source is a person aged 30 to 80 with non-small cell lung cancer. The gene calls are TRBV5-4 and TRBJ2-2; tentatively, D is TRBD1 (6 bases). The material sequenced was tumor tissue, taken at baseline. In nucleotides, the CDR3 is TGTGCCAGCCGCAGGGACATAGAAGGCGGGGAGCTGTTTTTT. Translating gives CASRRDIEGGELFF.